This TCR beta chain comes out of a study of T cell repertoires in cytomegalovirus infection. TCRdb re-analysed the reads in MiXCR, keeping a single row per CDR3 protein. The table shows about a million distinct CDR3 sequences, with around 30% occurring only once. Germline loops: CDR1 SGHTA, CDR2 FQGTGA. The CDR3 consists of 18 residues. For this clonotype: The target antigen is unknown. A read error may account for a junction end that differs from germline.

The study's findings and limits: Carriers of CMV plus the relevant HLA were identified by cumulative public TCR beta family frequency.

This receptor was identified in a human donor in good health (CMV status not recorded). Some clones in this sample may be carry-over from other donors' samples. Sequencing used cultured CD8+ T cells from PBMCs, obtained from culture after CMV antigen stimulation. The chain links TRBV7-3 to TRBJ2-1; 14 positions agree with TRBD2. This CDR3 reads CVSSPHSGLAGGYNEQFF. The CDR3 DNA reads TGTGTCAGCAGCCCCCATTCCGGACTAGCGGGGGGTTACAATGAGCAGTTCTTC.